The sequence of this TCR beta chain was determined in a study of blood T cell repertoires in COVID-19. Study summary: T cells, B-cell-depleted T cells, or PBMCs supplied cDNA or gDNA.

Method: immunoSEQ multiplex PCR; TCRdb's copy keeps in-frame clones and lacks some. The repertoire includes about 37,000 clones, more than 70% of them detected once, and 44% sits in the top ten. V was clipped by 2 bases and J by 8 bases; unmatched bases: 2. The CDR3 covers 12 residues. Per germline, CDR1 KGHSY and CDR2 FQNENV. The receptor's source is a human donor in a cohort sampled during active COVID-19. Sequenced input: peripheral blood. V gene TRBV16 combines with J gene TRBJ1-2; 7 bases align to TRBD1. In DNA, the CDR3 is TGTGCCAGCAGCCAAACGGGACAGGGCTACACCTTC. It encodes CASSQTGQGYTF.